This record covers a single T cell receptor (beta chain). The data were obtained in a study of cytomegalovirus exposure and HLA in healthy donors. A multiplex PCR was run with 60 Vbeta primers and 13 Jbeta primers. Sequencing was performed with immunoSEQ multiplex PCR; in TCRdb, only in-frame clones are kept and a portion is missing. The sample lists some 100,000 clones; 65% to 80% were seen once. Trimming removed 0 bases from V and 0 bases from J, with 6 bases in between. Germline values: CDR1 LGHNA, CDR2 YNFKEQ. The CDR3 covers 15 residues. The rearrangement joins TRBV4-2 to TRBJ1-5; D is ambiguous. This TCR was recovered from a woman aged 50 to 60 in good health and CMV-seropositive. The specimen sequenced was PBMCs. CDR3 sequence reads: CASSQDISSNQPQHF. The CDR3 DNA follows: TGTGCCAGCAGCCAAGATATCAGTAGCAATCAGCCCCAGCATTTT.